The rows below give T cell receptor beta chains drawn from one sample of a study of shared clonotypes between healthy human individuals. Assay used: immunoSEQ multiplex PCR; TCRdb lists only in-frame clones, some missing. Of 2,500,000 or so clones listed, approximately 92% are singletons. Sequenced material: naive CD4+ T cells sorted from blood. The source of these receptors is a man between 18 and 29 years old in good health. CDR3s include the opening cysteine and the closing phenylalanine or tryptophan. The D gene is left open where the match is weak.

TRBV9	-	TRBJ2-3	CATELPTDTQYF
TRBV19	TRBD1	TRBJ1-5	CASSIAMGQGSQPQHF
TRBV19	TRBD1	TRBJ2-1	CASKTGTGVVEEQFF
TRBV10-3	TRBD1	TRBJ2-7	CAISPGTGTYEQYF
TRBV5-4	TRBD2	TRBJ2-1	CASSLRRLAGGIGNEQFF
TRBV7-9	-	TRBJ1-2	CASSLDGPLNDWNYGYTF
TRBV18	TRBD1	TRBJ1-1	CASSPGQGANTEAFF
TRBV6-5	-	TRBJ2-7	CASSYSVLGNYEQYF
TRBV30	-	TRBJ1-1	CAWSQQGNTEAFF
TRBV6-5	-	TRBJ2-7	CASSYSPGFAYEQYF
TRBV7-2	TRBD1	TRBJ1-5	CASRFSRTGSNQPQHF